The 25 T cell receptor beta chains below all came from one sample that was sequenced in a study of blood T cell repertoires in COVID-19. TCRdb's table, derived via immunoSEQ multiplex PCR, lists solely in-frame clones and lacks some. This table holds about 250,000 clones, about 83% found once. Specimen: peripheral blood. These TCRs come from a man at least 80 years old with acute or convalescent COVID-19.

The gene calls are TRBV7-2 and TRBJ1-2; the match to TRBD1 covers 9 bases. Germline V gene data show CDR1 as SGHTA and CDR2 as FQGNSA. V lost 4 bases, J lost 4 bases, and 7 bases stayed unmatched. The CDR3 consists of 15 residues. The CDR3 DNA sequence: TGTGCCAGCAGCTATGGACAGGGGTGGGCCTATGGCTACACCTTC. It translates to CASSYGQGWAYGYTF.

This clone was seen only a few times. The chain recombines TRBV7-9 with TRBJ1-1; 8 nucleotides agree with TRBD1. CDR1 is SEHNR, CDR2 FQNEAQ, per germline (reference sequence). The CDR3 has 12 amino acids. With 4 bases clipped from V and 7 bases from J, the junction kept 2 bases outside the gene matches. CDR3 amino acids: CASSYGQGEAFF. The CDR3 region has the DNA TGTGCCAGCAGCTACGGACAGGGTGAAGCTTTCTTT. Together with reference TRBV7-9 and TRBJ1-1, the CDR3 gives the full variable domain: DTGVSQNPRHKITKRGQNVTFRCDPISEHNRLYWYRQTLGQGPEFLTYFQNEAQLEKSRLLSDRFSAERPKGSFSTLEIQRTEQGDSAMYLCASSYGQGEAFFGQGTRLTVV.

The CDR3 DNA reads TGCGCCAGCAGCTTGGGGATTCGGGGGGAAGAGACCCAGTACTTC. It codes for CASSLGIRGEETQYF. V usage is TRBV5-1 and J usage is TRBJ2-5; TRBD2 aligns across 7 bases. V lost 0 bases to trimming and J lost 3 bases; unmatched junction nucleotides: 5. From germline, CDR1 is SGHRS and CDR2 YFSETQ. This CDR3 region has 15 residues. The entire variable domain, with the rest obtained from reference TRBV5-1 and TRBJ2-5, is as follows: KAGVTQTPRYLIKTRGQQVTLSCSPISGHRSVSWYQQTPGQGLQFLFEYFSETQRNKGNFPGRFSGRQFSNSRSEMNVSTLELGDSALYLCASSLGIRGEETQYFGPGTRLLVL.

The CDR3 DNA is TGTGCCAGCAGTCTACAGGGGGGGATTAATTCACCCCTCCACTTT. Protein sequence: CASSLQGGINSPLHF. The chain couples TRBV27 to TRBJ1-6; 8 positions match TRBD1. V lost 5 bases and J lost 6; bases outside the gene matches: 6. The CDR3 has 15 amino acids. CDR1 is MNHEY, CDR2 SMNVEV, per germline (reference sequence).

J is TRBJ1-1 and V is TRBV5-6; the D gene is possibly TRBD1 (6 bases). Germline CDR1 reads SGHDT; CDR2 reads YYEEEE. Between the trimmed V and J ends, which lost 0 bases and 4 bases, there was a span of 10 bases. CDR3 length equals 14 residues. CDR3 region: CASSLDRVSTEAFF. As DNA, the CDR3 is TGTGCCAGCAGCTTGGACAGGGTATCCACTGAAGCTTTCTTT.

In DNA form, the CDR3 reads TGTGCCAGCAGCCCTAGTCAGGGAGGTGGCTATGGCTACACCTTC. This codes for CASSPSQGGGYGYTF. The chain carries TRBV3-1 (or the pseudogene TRBV3-2) and TRBJ1-2; tentative D call: TRBD1 (5 bases). The V end lost 4 bases, the J end lost 4 bases, and 16 bases lay between the germline ends. The CDR3 has 15 amino acids. Looked up from germline, CDR1 is LGHDT and CDR2 is YNNKEL (reference sequence).

This rearrangement joins TRBV10-2 to TRBJ1-4, with TRBD1 as a possible D gene (5 bases). The V end lost 7 bases, the J end lost 4 bases, and 13 bases lay between the germline ends. This CDR3 is 14 amino acids long. In germline, CDR1 is WSHSY, CDR2 SAAADI. The CDR3 nucleotides are TGCGCCAGCATGGGAGGGACCGTTAATGAAAAACTGTTTTTT. Encoded protein: CASMGGTVNEKLFF.

This clone was seen only once. The chain couples TRBV14 to TRBJ2-7; TRBD1 aligns across 8 bases. Germline CDR1 SGHDN, CDR2 FVKESK. V was clipped by 4 bases and J by 0 bases; unmatched bases: 8. This CDR3 is 16 amino acids long. The DNA of the CDR3 is TGTGCCAGCAGCCCATTCACAGGGGGATCCTCCTACGAGCAGTACTTC. Its translation is CASSPFTGGSSYEQYF. Filled out from reference TRBV14 and TRBJ2-7, the complete variable domain reads EAGVTQFPSHSVIEKGQTVTLRCDPISGHDNLYWYRRVMGKEIKFLLHFVKESKQDESGMPNNRFLAERTGGTYSTLKVQPAELEDSGVYFCASSPFTGGSSYEQYFGPGTRLTVT.

The genes are TRBV9 and TRBJ1-1; D gene uncertain. Germline CDR1 SGDLS, CDR2 YYNGEE. This CDR3 contains 15 residues. Trimming left V 0 bases short and J 0 bases short, with 9 bases between. CDR3 residues: CASSVDPAVNTEAFF. The DNA for the CDR3 is TGTGCCAGCAGCGTAGACCCCGCGGTGAACACTGAAGCTTTCTTT.

This chain connects TRBV5-1 to TRBJ2-2; maybe TRBD1 (6 bases). The CDR3 extends over 14 amino acids. V lost 4 bases, J lost 2 bases, and 9 bases lay in between. Per the germline V gene, CDR1 is SGHRS and CDR2 is YFSETQ. In DNA form, the CDR3 reads TGCGCCAGCAGCCGGGACATAAACACCGGGGAGCTGTTTTTT. Its translation: CASSRDINTGELFF.

There are a few counts of this clone. The chain is built from TRBV4-1 and TRBJ2-1, with 8 bases identical to TRBD1. CDR1 MGHRA and CDR2 YSYEKL come from the germline V gene. With 2 bases clipped from V and 6 bases from J, the junction kept 6 bases outside the gene matches. The CDR3 is 15 residues long. The CDR3 DNA reads TGCGCCAGCAGCCAATTTCGGACAGGGCCCAATGAGCAGTTCTTC. As protein: CASSQFRTGPNEQFF.

The chain uses TRBV18 and TRBJ2-3; TRBD1 might be the D (5 bases). Looked up from germline, CDR1 is KGHSH and CDR2 is LQKENI. There are 16 residues in the CDR3. Trimming took off 5 bases at V and 0 bases at J, with 15 bases between the two ends. CDR3 sequence (DNA): TGTGCCAGCTCAAACCTAGGGGTCGGCAGCACAGATACGCAGTATTTT. Its protein is CASSNLGVGSTDTQYF.

This rearrangement joins TRBV3-1 (or the pseudogene TRBV3-2) to TRBJ2-7; 8 bases are shared with TRBD1. J lost 2 bases, V lost 0 bases, and 9 bases had no gene match. Germline CDR1 is LGHDT and CDR2 is YNNKEL (reference sequence). The CDR3 loop spans 17 amino acids. The CDR3: CASSQEGTGRGAYEQYF. The CDR3 bases are TGTGCCAGCAGCCAAGAGGGGACAGGTCGAGGCGCCTACGAGCAGTACTTC.

The chain combines TRBV27 with TRBJ2-2; maybe TRBD2 (5 bases). CDR3 length: 13 amino acids. The V and J ends lost 5 bases and 6 bases respectively, with 10 bases between them. Germline V gives CDR1 MNHEY, CDR2 SMNVEV (reference sequence). The chain's CDR3 is CASSSLAPGELFF. CDR3 nucleotide sequence: TGTGCCAGCAGTAGCCTAGCACCCGGGGAGCTGTTTTTT.

The V gene is TRBV6-1, the J gene TRBJ2-7, with 9 bases identical to TRBD2. The V gene's germline CDR1 is MNHNS and CDR2 SASEGT. There are 16 residues in the CDR3. The V gene end was trimmed by 4 bases and the J gene end by 0 bases; junction bases not matched to a gene: 7. DNA for the CDR3: TGTGCCAGCAGTGGGCCAGCGGGAGGAGGCTCCTACGAGCAGTACTTC. Translation: CASSGPAGGGSYEQYF.

Concerning this clone: Other DNA sequences in this sample translate to the same CDR3. This chain joins TRBV18 and TRBJ2-5; a possible D gene is TRBD1 (5 bases). The germline V gene has CDR1 KGHSH and CDR2 LQKENI. The CDR3 runs to 13 residues. V lost 3 bases to trimming and J lost 5 bases, with 10 bases between them. CDR3 in amino acids: CASSPRVRETQYF. CDR3 DNA sequence: TGTGCCAGCTCACCCAGGGTGAGGGAGACCCAGTACTTC.

V gene TRBV5-1 combines with J gene TRBJ2-2; maybe TRBD2 (5 bases). Germline CDR1 reads SGHRS; CDR2 reads YFSETQ. V was clipped by 1 base and J by 5 bases, with 12 bases between them. The CDR3 spans 15 residues. CDR3 region: CASSLPGKETGELFF. As DNA, the CDR3 is TGCGCCAGCAGCTTGCCGGGGAAGGAAACCGGGGAGCTGTTTTTT.

This clone was counted once. V and J are TRBV24-1 and TRBJ1-5; no reliable D call. From germline, CDR1 is KGHDR and CDR2 SFDVKD. V was pared by 6 bases and J by 0 bases, with 11 bases between. This CDR3 contains 15 residues. CDR3 bases: TGTGCCACCAGTACTCGCGAATATAGCAATCAGCCCCAGCATTTT. This encodes CATSTREYSNQPQHF.

The chain has TRBV27 and TRBJ2-7; the match to TRBD1 covers 7 bases. V trimming: 3 bases; J trimming: 2 bases; junction bases outside the gene matches: 4. CDR3 length: 14 amino acids. The germline CDR1 and CDR2 sequences are MNHEY and SMNVEV (reference sequence). In DNA, the CDR3 is TGTGCCAGCAGTTTCAAGGGGGCCCCCTACGAGCAGTACTTC. Translation gives CASSFKGAPYEQYF.

The V gene is TRBV3-1 (or the pseudogene TRBV3-2), the J gene TRBJ2-7, with TRBD1 identical over 9 bases. The junction had 4 bases not matched to a gene; V was cut back by 4 bases and J by 0 bases. The CDR3 extends over 15 amino acids. The germline CDR1 and CDR2 sequences are LGHDT and YNNKEL (reference sequence). The CDR3 nucleotides read TGTGCCAGCAGCCGAGACAGGGGGTTCTCCTACGAGCAGTACTTC. It is translated as CASSRDRGFSYEQYF.

The V and J genes are TRBV6-1 and TRBJ1-5; a weak D match, TRBD1 (5 bases). Germline assignment: CDR1 MNHNS and CDR2 SASEGT. V gave up 3 bases and J gave up 3 bases, with 18 bases separating them. The CDR3 covers 17 residues. CDR3 loop: CASSDYKGTADNQPQHF. CDR3 bases: TGTGCCAGCAGTGACTATAAGGGGACTGCAGACAATCAGCCCCAGCATTTT.

The chain recombines TRBV16 with TRBJ2-5; a possible D gene is TRBD2 (5 bases). This CDR3 has 13 amino acids. V lost 7 bases and J lost 2, with 11 bases in between. Germline V CDR1 and CDR2: KGHSY, FQNENV. The chain's CDR3 is CASTRRDQETQYF. CDR3 nucleotides: TGTGCCAGCACGAGACGGGATCAAGAGACCCAGTACTTC.

The chain employs TRBV19 and TRBJ1-5; tentative D call: TRBD1 (5 bases). Trimming pared 7 bases from V and 0 bases from J, leaving 13 bases between. There are 15 residues in the CDR3. CDR1 and CDR2 (germline): LNHDA, SQIVND (reference sequence). CDR3 amino acids: CASTPTVYSNQPQHF. For the CDR3, the DNA is TGTGCCAGTACCCCGACAGTTTATAGCAATCAGCCCCAGCATTTT.

This sequence joins TRBV30 and TRBJ1-5, with D perhaps TRBD1 (6 bases). This CDR3 comprises 16 residues. Trimming removed 6 bases from V and 4 bases from J, with 22 bases in between. Germline V lookup: CDR1 GTSNPN, CDR2 SVGIG (reference sequence). The CDR3 loop reads CACQGNPSSFNQPQHF. In nucleotides, the CDR3 is TGTGCCTGTCAGGGGAACCCTTCGTCTTTTAATCAGCCCCAGCATTTT.

The chain carries TRBV12-5 and TRBJ2-3; 9 positions agree with TRBD2. The V and J ends lost 5 bases and 0 bases, in that order; junction bases with no gene match: 12. The length of the CDR3 is 18 residues. CDR1 and CDR2 from the germline V gene are LGHNT and FRNRAP. The CDR3 protein is CASGPDLRLAASTDTQYF. For the CDR3, the DNA is TGTGCTAGTGGTCCCGACCTCCGACTAGCGGCTAGCACAGATACGCAGTATTTT.